The 2 T cell receptor beta chains given below trace back to one sample, sequenced in a study of graft-versus-host responses after intestinal transplantation. The repertoire was sequenced with immunoSEQ multiplex PCR; TCRdb's copy has only in-frame clones and lacks some. This table has about 90,000 clones, 90% to 95% appearing once. These receptors' targets are unknown. Sequencing was performed on unstimulated CD8+ T cells sorted from spleen or lymph node cells, taken before intestinal transplant. The origin of the receptors is a human donor who received an intestinal transplant.

This clone was seen only once. This sequence joins TRBV7-9 and TRBJ1-1; TRBD1 is a possible D gene (6 bases). The CDR3 loop spans 16 amino acids. CDR1 and CDR2 (germline): SEHNR, FQNEAQ (reference sequence). Between the trimmed V and J ends, which lost 0 bases and 0 bases, there was a span of 11 bases. The CDR3 DNA reads TGTGCCAGCAGCTTAGCCCAGGGGACCATGAACACTGAAGCTTTCTTT. As protein: CASSLAQGTMNTEAFF.

This clone was seen more than once but under ten times. The V call is TRBV5-6, the J call TRBJ2-7; D gene unclear. This CDR3 is 12 amino acids long. Germline V lookup: CDR1 SGHDT, CDR2 YYEEEE. Trimming cost V 0 bases and J 6 bases, with 7 bases left between them. As DNA, the CDR3 is TGTGCCAGCAGCTTGGGAGCAGGCGAGCAGTACTTC. Translated: CASSLGAGEQYF.